Below are 4 T cell receptor beta chains sequenced from a single sample in a study of OX40 agonist ivuxolimab in advanced cancers. Assay: immunoSEQ multiplex PCR; the TCRdb copy retains only in-frame clones and omits some. The data hold fewer than 55,000 clones, with roughly nine tenths observed a single time. Sequencing used CD4+ or CD8+ T cells sorted from blood, obtained in a trial of the OX40 agonist ivuxolimab. These receptors all come from an adult with an advanced solid tumor such as melanoma, head and neck, liver or kidney cancer.

This sequence joins TRBV5-1 and TRBJ2-1; 7 bases match TRBD2. Unmatched junction bases numbered 4, after V lost 0 bases and J lost 4 bases. CDR3 size: 15 residues. Germline-derived CDR1 and CDR2 are SGHRS and YFSETQ. The CDR3 coding sequence is TGCGCCAGCAGCTTGGCAGCGGGGCCTTACAATGAGCAGTTCTTC. Its translation is CASSLAAGPYNEQFF.

V usage is TRBV11-3 and J usage is TRBJ2-1; D is perhaps TRBD2 (6 bases). This CDR3 comprises 14 residues. Germline V gene sequence: CDR1 SGHNT, CDR2 YENEEA. With 2 bases removed from V and 9 bases from J, the gap between germline ends came to 14 bases. The CDR3 region has the DNA TGTGCCAGCAGCTTATCGTATTCGGGACTTGAGCAGTTCTTC. As protein: CASSLSYSGLEQFF.

The J gene is TRBJ2-7, the V gene TRBV30; tentatively, D is TRBD2 (6 bases). Germline lookup yields CDR1 GTSNPN and CDR2 SVGIG (reference sequence). This CDR3 spans 13 amino acids. Trimming removed 3 bases at V and 4 bases at J, with 13 bases between. CDR3 bases: TGTGCCTGGAGCCTGGTGGGGGGTTACGAGCAGTACTTC. It encodes CAWSLVGGYEQYF.

The rearrangement joins TRBV5-5 to TRBJ2-6; D not certain. The CDR3 runs 15 residues. The germline V gene encodes CDR1 SGHKS and CDR2 YYEKEE (reference sequence). Trimming cost V 4 bases and J 0 bases, with 8 bases left between them. The CDR3 spells CASSLSGSGANVLTF. The CDR3 region has the DNA TGTGCCAGCAGCCTCTCAGGCTCTGGGGCCAACGTCCTGACTTTC.